Listed below are T cell receptor beta chains from one sample, sequenced in a study of shared clonotypes between healthy human individuals. Sequencing used immunoSEQ multiplex PCR; TCRdb keeps in-frame clones, though not all of them. The sample lists about 1 million clones; more than 65% were seen once. What was sequenced was memory CD4+ T cells sorted from blood. The receptor set was obtained from a man between 18 and 35 years old in good health. The CDR3 runs from the conserved cysteine through the conserved F or W. The D gene is left open where the match is weak. Some rows mark clone size as missing; the rest say once, few, many or name a class of expanded clone.

j_call	d_call	clone_size	v_call	cdr3_aa	cdr3_nt
TRBJ2-6	NA	NA	TRBV19	CASSIGRVGANVLTF	TGTGCCAGTAGTATAGGGAGGGTTGGGGCCAACGTCCTGACTTTC
TRBJ1-2	NA	NA	TRBV27	CASSGRGEGYGYTF	TGTGCCAGCAGTGGCCGGGGAGAGGGGTATGGCTACACCTTC
TRBJ2-7	NA	few	TRBV18	CASSPLSSYEQYF	TGTGCCAGCTCACCACTAAGCTCCTACGAGCAGTACTTC
TRBJ2-5	TRBD2	NA	TRBV5-1	CASSLGTSGASETQYF	TGCGCCAGCAGCTTGGGGACTAGCGGGGCTTCGGAGACCCAGTACTTC
TRBJ2-1	TRBD2	NA	TRBV4-3	CASSPNDRLAGEQFF	TGCGCCAGCAGCCCAAATGATCGACTAGCGGGAGAGCAGTTCTTC
TRBJ1-5	NA	NA	TRBV19	CASSIPGLGGSNQPQHF	TGTGCCAGTAGTATACCCGGACTAGGAGGTAGCAATCAGCCCCAGCATTTT
TRBJ1-1	TRBD1	many	TRBV10-3	CAIRTDREGTEAFF	TGTGCCATCCGGACGGACAGGGAAGGCACTGAAGCTTTCTTT
TRBJ2-7	TRBD1	NA	TRBV6-6	CASSDRAWGEQYF	TGTGCCAGCAGCGACAGGGCCTGGGGCGAGCAGTACTTC
TRBJ2-7	NA	once	TRBV5-4	CASSSQTESSYEQYF	TGTGCCAGCAGCTCTCAGACAGAGAGCTCCTACGAGCAGTACTTC
TRBJ2-3	TRBD2	NA	TRBV6-1	CASSERIAGLTDTQYF	TGTGCCAGCAGTGAAAGGATAGCGGGGCTCACAGATACGCAGTATTTT
TRBJ1-2	NA	few	TRBV2	CASSVTTNYGYTF	TGTGCCAGCAGTGTGACAACTAACTATGGCTACACCTTC
TRBJ1-2	NA	once	TRBV20-1	CSASLGGAYTF	TGCAGTGCCTCGCTCGGGGGGGCATACACCTTC
TRBJ2-7	NA	NA	TRBV13	CASTPGGGSSYEQYF	TGTGCCAGCACGCCCGGTGGCGGCTCCTCCTACGAGCAGTACTTC
TRBJ1-3	NA	NA	TRBV28	CASTLRRAASGNTIYF	TGTGCCAGCACCCTGAGGAGGGCGGCCTCTGGAAACACCATATATTTT
TRBJ2-2	TRBD2	NA	TRBV6-1	CASNLGLAAGELFF	TGTGCCAGCAACCTGGGACTAGCGGCCGGGGAGCTGTTTTTT
TRBJ2-7	TRBD1	NA	TRBV6-5	CASSRQGSGEQYF	TGTGCCAGCAGCAGACAGGGGTCGGGCGAGCAGTACTTC
TRBJ2-1	NA	NA	TRBV7-9	CASSLRIAGVDEQFF	TGTGCCAGCAGCTTAAGGATAGCCGGGGTGGATGAGCAGTTCTTC
TRBJ2-7	TRBD1	NA	TRBV30	CAWSARQGAVYEQYF	TGTGCCTGGAGTGCCCGACAGGGTGCCGTCTACGAGCAGTACTTC
TRBJ2-2	TRBD1	few	TRBV7-2	CASSLEGAAGELFF	TGTGCCAGCAGCTTAGAGGGGGCCGCCGGGGAGCTGTTTTTT
TRBJ2-5	NA	NA	TRBV18	CASSPRPETQYF	TGTGCCAGCTCACCAAGACCGGAGACCCAGTACTTC
TRBJ2-5	TRBD1	once	TRBV4-1	CASSNRDRDFQETQYF	TGCGCCAGCAGCAACCGGGACAGGGATTTTCAAGAGACCCAGTACTTC
TRBJ1-3	NA	NA	TRBV6-6	CASRADRLFGNTIYF	TGTGCCAGCAGGGCCGACAGGCTTTTCGGAAACACCATATATTTT
TRBJ2-3	NA	few	TRBV2	CASSSPLVDTQYF	TGTGCCAGCAGTTCCCCTTTGGTAGATACGCAGTATTTT
TRBJ2-1	TRBD2	NA	TRBV4-1	CASSPLAGGTYNEQFF	TGCGCCAGCAGCCCGCTAGCGGGGGGGACCTACAATGAGCAGTTCTTC
TRBJ1-2	NA	NA	TRBV28	CASSQGLYGYTF	TGTGCCAGCAGTCAGGGACTATATGGCTACACCTTC
TRBJ1-2	NA	NA	TRBV9	CASSVDMGRGYGYTF	TGTGCCAGCAGCGTAGATATGGGGCGCGGCTATGGCTACACCTTC
TRBJ2-7	NA	NA	TRBV2	CASSERQTGAYEQYF	TGTGCCAGCAGTGAACGCCAAACGGGAGCCTACGAGCAGTACTTC
TRBJ2-7	TRBD1	NA	TRBV11-2	CASSPRQGAAFSRF	TGTGCCAGCAGCCCGAGACAGGGGGCCGCTTTTAGCCGCTTC
TRBJ2-7	TRBD2	NA	TRBV6-6	CASRTTGTSGTYEQYF	TGTGCCAGCAGAACTACCGGGACTAGCGGGACCTACGAGCAGTACTTC
TRBJ1-5	NA	NA	TRBV6-6	CASSYGREQPQHF	TGTGCCAGCAGTTACGGGAGAGAACAGCCCCAGCATTTT
TRBJ2-3	TRBD2	NA	TRBV4-1	CASSQEGGRSTDTQYF	TGCGCCAGCAGCCAAGAGGGCGGGAGGAGCACAGATACGCAGTATTTT
TRBJ2-5	TRBD2	NA	TRBV11-3	CASSLGRWGERDETQYF	TGTGCCAGCAGCTTAGGTCGTTGGGGGGAGCGGGATGAGACCCAGTACTTC
TRBJ2-3	TRBD2	NA	TRBV2	CASSVASGGTDTQYF	TGTGCCAGCAGTGTGGCTAGCGGCGGCACAGATACGCAGTATTTT
TRBJ2-3	NA	NA	TRBV5-1	CASSSGGVSTDTQYF	TGCGCCAGCAGCTCCGGAGGGGTAAGCACAGATACGCAGTATTTT
TRBJ2-2	NA	NA	TRBV9	CASSVGGQPNTGELFF	TGTGCCAGCAGCGTAGGGGGGCAGCCGAACACCGGGGAGCTGTTTTTT
TRBJ1-2	TRBD1	few	TRBV7-9	CASSWDRGSYYGYTF	TGTGCCAGCAGCTGGGACAGGGGGAGCTACTATGGCTACACCTTC
TRBJ1-5	NA	once	TRBV21-1	CASTPVLKIDSNQPQHF	TGTGCCAGCACCCCTGTTTTGAAGATTGATAGCAATCAGCCCCAGCATTTT
TRBJ1-6	NA	NA	TRBV7-3	CASSLRAGESPLHF	TGTGCCAGCAGCTTAAGGGCAGGTGAATCACCCCTCCACTTT
TRBJ1-2	NA	NA	TRBV15	CATSSGKNYGYTF	TGTGCCACCAGCTCAGGGAAAAACTATGGCTACACCTTC